Below, 3 T cell receptor beta chains from the same sample are listed, as sequenced in a study of PD-L1 blockade in urothelial cancer. Using immunoSEQ multiplex PCR, the repertoire was profiled, and TCRdb retains in-frame clones only, with some absent. The sample lists under 95,000 clones, 85% to 90% occurring once. Stated time point: pretreatment peripheral blood. The specimen was PBMCs, collected around atezolizumab (anti-PD-L1) treatment. The receptors come from a man between 60 and 70 years old with urothelial cancer.

This clone has a handful of counts. This chain links TRBV2 with TRBJ1-5; D unresolved. CDR3 length equals 14 residues. With 5 bases removed from V and 3 bases from J, the gap between germline ends came to 11 bases. Germline V gives CDR1 SNHLY, CDR2 FYNNEI. The CDR3 DNA reads TGTGCCAGCAGTTTAGACGGACTCAATCAGCCCCAGCATTTT. Protein: CASSLDGLNQPQHF.

V and J are TRBV29-1 and TRBJ1-1; 8 nucleotides agree with TRBD1. Germline V gene sequence: CDR1 SQVTM, CDR2 ANQGSEA. The trim removed 7 bases at V and 1 base at J, leaving 2 bases unmatched. CDR3 length: 12 amino acids. This CDR3 is CSGGQGNTEAFF. Written as DNA, the CDR3 is TGCAGCGGTGGACAGGGGAACACTGAAGCTTTCTTT.

The chain uses TRBV6-6 and TRBJ1-3; 8 bases fit TRBD1. V was pared by 6 bases and J by 11 bases, with 6 bases of the junction left unmatched. Germline CDR1 and CDR2: MNHNY and SVGAGI (reference sequence). The CDR3 has 12 residues. CDR3 DNA: TGTGCCAGCAGGGACAGGGCTTTCCCCATATATTTT. It is translated as CASRDRAFPIYF.